This TCR beta chain was retrieved from a study of siplizumab effects on memory and regulatory T cells. The germline V gene encodes CDR1 MNHNS and CDR2 SASEGT. The CDR3 runs to 13 residues. The junction had 3 bases not matched to a gene; V was cut back by 3 bases and J by 5 bases. Clones were read by immunoSEQ multiplex PCR, and TCRdb kept only the in-frame ones, dropping some. The table includes around 58,000 clones, over 65% detected once. Sequencing of unstimulated naive, memory, effector memory and TEMRA subsets was performed in a few donor pairs. The V call is TRBV6-1, the J call TRBJ1-2, with 7 nucleotides matching TRBD1. The sample consisted of memory CD4+ T cells sorted from blood. The source of this sequence is a human donor in good health. CDR3 amino acids: CASSDGQAYGYTF. The CDR3, as DNA: TGTGCCAGCAGTGACGGACAGGCATATGGCTACACCTTC.